A selection of T cell receptor beta chains follows, all from one sample in a study of glioma-infiltrating T cells after dendritic cell vaccination. Sequencing used immunoSEQ multiplex PCR; TCRdb keeps in-frame clones, though not all of them. This table has tens of thousands of clones, 89% appearing once. The input for sequencing was blood, taken after dendritic cell vaccination. Receptor source: a human donor with glioblastoma. Each CDR3 is given with its conserved first and last residue. D genes are given only for firm matches. Clone size is given for some rows only: seen once, a few or many times, or a class if the clone is expanded.

j_gene | d_gene | v_gene | abundance | CDR3nt | CDR3aa
TRBJ2-7 | - | TRBV19 | - | TGTGCCAGTAGTGCGGTTGCGCGGGCCTACGAGCAGTACTTC | CASSAVARAYEQYF
TRBJ2-7 | - | TRBV6-1 | once | TGTGCCAGCATTAGGGCAGGGACCTACGAGCAGTACTTC | CASIRAGTYEQYF
TRBJ2-2 | TRBD2 | TRBV2 | - | TGTGCCAGCAAATTGCAAGCGGGAGGGCCACAGTTAGCCGGGGAGCTGTTTTTT | CASKLQAGGPQLAGELFF
TRBJ2-1 | - | TRBV5-1 | - | TGCGCCAGCAGCTCCATTAATGAGCAGTTCTTC | CASSSINEQFF
TRBJ1-1 | - | TRBV6-6 | - | TGTGCCAGCAGCACCCGCGAGGGGAACACTGAAGCTTTCTTT | CASSTREGNTEAFF
TRBJ2-3 | TRBD1 | TRBV7-2 | - | TGTGCCAGCAGCCCGGACAGGGTAGGGGATACGCAGTATTTT | CASSPDRVGDTQYF
TRBJ2-5 | TRBD2 | TRBV27 | - | TGTGCCAGCAGTCCAGGGACTAGCGGTCAAGAGACCCAGTACTTC | CASSPGTSGQETQYF
TRBJ2-2 | - | TRBV7-3 | - | TGTGCCAGCAGCTGGACAGCGAACACCGGGGAGCTGTTTTTT | CASSWTANTGELFF
TRBJ1-1 | - | TRBV30 | once | TGTGCCTGGAGTTTGGGAGTGAACACTGAAGCTTTCTTT | CAWSLGVNTEAFF
TRBJ2-7 | - | TRBV6-1 | - | TGTGCCGGCAGTGAATCTCAGGGAAACGAGCAGTACTTC | CAGSESQGNEQYF
TRBJ2-7 | - | TRBV14 | - | TGTGCCAGCAGCCAGGGGGCTATTCCCTCCTACGAGCAGTACTTC | CASSQGAIPSYEQYF
TRBJ2-7 | - | TRBV10-3 | - | TGTGCCATCAGTGAGTCTCAGGGTCCCTACGAGCAGTACTTC | CAISESQGPYEQYF
TRBJ2-1 | - | TRBV19 | - | TGTGCCAGTAGTATGAGCCGTGAGCAGTTCTTC | CASSMSREQFF
TRBJ1-5 | - | TRBV9 | - | TGTGCCAGCAGCGTAGCGGGGCAGCCCCAGCATTTT | CASSVAGQPQHF
TRBJ1-1 | - | TRBV4-1 | - | TGCGCCAGCAGCCAAGTACTGAGGATCCCACCCAACACTGAAGCTTTCTTT | CASSQVLRIPPNTEAFF
TRBJ2-1 | - | TRBV7-9 | - | TGTGCCAGCAGCCGGGACTTAAGCTCCTACAATGAGCAGTTCTTC | CASSRDLSSYNEQFF
TRBJ1-3 | - | TRBV19 | few | TGTGCCAGTAGTTCAGCCGGGTTTATTTCTGGAAACACCATATATTTT | CASSSAGFISGNTIYF
TRBJ1-2 | - | TRBV29-1 | - | TGCAGCGTTGATTGGCCCGAAGGCTACACCTTC | CSVDWPEGYTF
TRBJ2-6 | TRBD1 | TRBV10-3 | - | TGTGCCATCAGTGAGCGGGACAGGTTCTCTGGGGCCAACGTCCTGACTTTC | CAISERDRFSGANVLTF
TRBJ2-6 | TRBD1 | TRBV27 | - | TGTGCCAGCAGAGCTCAACCGGGGACAGGGGGCTCAGGGGCCAACGTCCTGACTTTC | CASRAQPGTGGSGANVLTF
TRBJ1-2 | - | TRBV27 | - | TGTGCCAGCAGTTTGGGGGCCCTGGGCTATGGCTACACCTTC | CASSLGALGYGYTF
TRBJ1-1 | - | TRBV9 | - | TGTGCCAGCAGCGTAGGTAGCTTTTGGAGGGAAGGTAATACTGAAGCTTTCTTT | CASSVGSFWREGNTEAFF
TRBJ1-2 | - | TRBV28 | once | TGTGCCAGCAGTTTACCGCGGGGGGGTGGCTATGGCTACACCTTC | CASSLPRGGGYGYTF
TRBJ2-3 | TRBD1 | TRBV5-1 | - | TGCGCCAGCACCGTGAGAGAGGGGGCCGATACGCAGTATTTT | CASTVREGADTQYF
TRBJ1-2 | TRBD1 | TRBV10-3 | - | TGTGCCATCAGTGGGGACAGGGGCTCGGGGGGCTACACCTTC | CAISGDRGSGGYTF
TRBJ1-2 | - | TRBV5-1 | - | TGCGCCAGCAGCCCCCGGGGAGATGGCTACACCTTC | CASSPRGDGYTF
TRBJ1-2 | TRBD1 | TRBV27 | - | TGTGCCAGCAGAACACAGGGGGGAAGGGGCTACACCTTC | CASRTQGGRGYTF
TRBJ1-2 | TRBD1 | TRBV7-2 | - | TGTGCCAGCAGCCCAGGGGGCTCCTATGGCTACACCTTC | CASSPGGSYGYTF
TRBJ1-2 | - | TRBV29-1 | - | TGCAGCGTTGAAGATCCAGGGAACTATGGCTACACCTTC | CSVEDPGNYGYTF
TRBJ1-1 | - | TRBV2 | - | TGTGCCAGCAGGTATACAGCAGGCACTGAAGCTTTCTTT | CASRYTAGTEAFF
TRBJ2-3 | TRBD1 | TRBV28 | - | TGTGCCAGCAGTTTAGCGGGACAGGGCCCCACAGATACGCAGTATTTT | CASSLAGQGPTDTQYF
TRBJ1-4 | - | TRBV29-1 | - | TGCAGCGTTGGCTTACGGGGAGAAAAACTGTTTTTT | CSVGLRGEKLFF
TRBJ2-6 | TRBD2 | TRBV27 | - | TGTGCCAGCAGACCTTTATCTCTAGCGGACCGGTCTGGGGCCAACGTCCTGACTTTC | CASRPLSLADRSGANVLTF
TRBJ2-1 | TRBD2 | TRBV5-1 | - | TGCGCCAGCAGCTTTAAGGGACTAGCGGGAGGGCCGTCTGAGCAGTTCTTC | CASSFKGLAGGPSEQFF
TRBJ1-5 | - | TRBV5-5 | - | TGTGCCAGCAGCTTGGCCGTGTACAGGGAGCAGCCCCAGCATTTT | CASSLAVYREQPQHF
TRBJ2-6 | TRBD1 | TRBV9 | few | TGTGCCAGCAACTTCAGGGGGCAAGGGGCCAACGTCCTGACTTTC | CASNFRGQGANVLTF
TRBJ1-2 | - | TRBV27 | - | TGTGCCAGCAGTTTGAGGGGAGGCTATGGCTACACCTTC | CASSLRGGYGYTF
TRBJ2-3 | TRBD1 | TRBV7-2 | - | TGTGCCAGCAGCACCGGGACAGGGATTAGGGATACGCAGTATTTT | CASSTGTGIRDTQYF
TRBJ2-7 | TRBD1 | TRBV5-6 | - | TGTGCCAGCAGGCGACAGGGGAATTCCTACGAGCAGTACTTC | CASRRQGNSYEQYF
TRBJ2-1 | - | TRBV30 | - | TGTGCCTGGACGTTTTTAGACTCTGAGCAGTTCTTC | CAWTFLDSEQFF
TRBJ2-7 | - | TRBV15 | - | TGTGCCACCAGCAGAGATTATTCGGACGAGCAGTACTTC | CATSRDYSDEQYF
TRBJ1-1 | - | TRBV5-4 | - | TGTGCCAGCAGCCCCTATGGAGGGAACACTGAAGCTTTCTTT | CASSPYGGNTEAFF
TRBJ2-7 | - | TRBV2 | - | TGTGCCAGCAGTGCAGGCAGGGGTGCCGAGCAGTACTTC | CASSAGRGAEQYF
TRBJ2-3 | - | TRBV28 | - | TGTGCCAGCAGTTCAATCCGGGGGGCGAATAGGGCAGATACGCAGTATTTT | CASSSIRGANRADTQYF
TRBJ1-2 | - | TRBV18 | - | TGTGCCAGCTCACCCGACAGAGGCTACACCTTC | CASSPDRGYTF
TRBJ2-3 | - | TRBV5-6 | - | TGTGCCAGCAGCTTAGGGACTTTCACAGATACGCAGTATTTT | CASSLGTFTDTQYF
TRBJ1-1 | - | TRBV5-8 | once | TGTGCCAGCAGCTCGAGTACTAGGAACACTGAAGCTTTCTTT | CASSSSTRNTEAFF
TRBJ2-7 | TRBD1 | TRBV9 | - | TGTGCCAGCAGCGCCGCGACAGGGCTCGAGCAGTACTTC | CASSAATGLEQYF
TRBJ2-7 | - | TRBV5-6 | once | TGTGCCAGCAACCGGGAGTCGTCCTACGAGCAGTACTTC | CASNRESSYEQYF
TRBJ1-1 | - | TRBV7-2 | - | TGTGCCAGCAGCATTGGACAGACTGAAGCTTTCTTT | CASSIGQTEAFF
TRBJ1-2 | TRBD1 | TRBV5-1 | - | TGCGCCAGCAGCTTGTTACAGGGGGCCTATGGCTACACCTTC | CASSLLQGAYGYTF
TRBJ2-1 | - | TRBV7-3 | - | TGTGCCAGCAGCTTATATTGGGAGAGGAGGGGCAATGAGCAGTTCTTC | CASSLYWERRGNEQFF
TRBJ1-5 | TRBD1 | TRBV27 | - | TGTGCCAGTAGACAGGGACTTAATCAGCCCCAGCATTTT | CASRQGLNQPQHF
TRBJ2-3 | TRBD1 | TRBV4-3 | - | TGCGCCAGCAGCCAAGAGCCCGGACAGGGATACACAGATACGCAGTATTTT | CASSQEPGQGYTDTQYF